The 14 T cell receptor beta chains below all came from one sample that was sequenced in a study of blood T cell repertoires in COVID-19. Generated by immunoSEQ multiplex PCR, the TCRdb table keeps only in-frame clones and is missing some. Found here are about 400,000 clones, roughly nine tenths of them singletons; the top ten hold just under 3%. Sequencing input: PBMCs or T cells enriched from blood (not recorded which). These receptor sequences come from a woman aged 25 to 39 who had recovered from COVID-19.

J is TRBJ1-1 and V is TRBV28; TRBD1 agrees at 9 bases. The trim removed 5 bases at V and 1 base at J, leaving 8 bases unmatched. Germline loops: CDR1 MDHEN, CDR2 SYDVKM. The CDR3 is made up of 16 amino acids. Here the CDR3 reads CASSDPTGGPNTEAFF. The CDR3 nucleotides read TGTGCCAGCAGTGACCCTACAGGGGGCCCGAACACTGAAGCTTTCTTT.

V is TRBV5-1 and J is TRBJ2-7; 7 nucleotides agree with TRBD1. J gave up 2 bases and V 3 bases, and 5 bases lay outside the gene matches. CDR1 and CDR2 from the germline V gene are SGHRS and YFSETQ. The CDR3 has 14 residues. CDR3 DNA sequence: TGCGCCAGCAGCTCCGGGACAGACACCTACGAGCAGTACTTC. Amino acids: CASSSGTDTYEQYF. Using reference TRBV5-1 and TRBJ2-7 for the parts outside the CDR3, the full variable domain is KAGVTQTPRYLIKTRGQQVTLSCSPISGHRSVSWYQQTPGQGLQFLFEYFSETQRNKGNFPGRFSGRQFSNSRSEMNVSTLELGDSALYLCASSSGTDTYEQYFGPGTRLTVT.

The chain uses TRBV3-1 (or the pseudogene TRBV3-2) and TRBJ1-1; no clear D. This CDR3 contains 13 residues. Germline values: CDR1 LGHDT, CDR2 YNNKEL (reference sequence). Trimming removed 1 base from V and 4 bases from J, with 7 bases in between. CDR3 in DNA: TGTGCCAGCAGCCAAGTGACGGGCACTGAAGCTTTCTTT. Protein sequence: CASSQVTGTEAFF.

V and J are TRBV28 and TRBJ2-3, with D possibly TRBD1 on 6 matching bases. CDR3 size: 13 residues. Trimming pared 10 bases from V and 4 bases from J, leaving 15 bases between. Germline V gene data show CDR1 as MDHEN and CDR2 as SYDVKM. As DNA, the CDR3 is TGTGCCATCGACCCCCCAGGGGCAGATACGCAGTATTTT. It codes for CAIDPPGADTQYF.

Comments on this clone: Other DNA variants within this sample encode the same CDR3. The rearrangement joins TRBV7-2 to TRBJ2-7; D is undetermined. Germline V gives CDR1 SGHTA, CDR2 FQGNSA. V gave up 2 bases and J gave up 3 bases, with 2 bases separating them. The CDR3 has 11 residues. CDR3 region: CASSLYYEQYF. CDR3 bases: TGTGCCAGCAGCTTATACTACGAGCAGTACTTC.

The chain combines TRBV20-1 with TRBJ2-1; a possible D gene is TRBD2 (5 bases). The CDR3 has 13 residues. Germline V gives CDR1 DFQATT, CDR2 SNEGSKA (reference sequence). Trimming stripped 3 bases from V and 5 bases from J, with 11 bases between. The CDR3 DNA is TGCAGTGCTAGTGGACTTTTAAACAATGAGCAGTTCTTC. As protein: CSASGLLNNEQFF.

This chain uses TRBV28 with TRBJ2-1; 7 bases are shared with TRBD2. Germline assignment: CDR1 MDHEN and CDR2 SYDVKM. The CDR3 runs 15 residues. Unmatched junction bases numbered 11, after V lost 3 bases and J lost 9 bases. The chain's CDR3 is CASSFPRGREIEQFF. In DNA, the CDR3 is TGTGCCAGCAGTTTCCCTCGTGGGCGGGAGATTGAGCAGTTCTTC.

A few counts support this clone. The V call is TRBV5-1, the J call TRBJ1-5, with 7 bases identical to TRBD1. The germline CDR1 and CDR2 sequences are SGHRS and YFSETQ. The CDR3 length is 15 residues. V lost 4 bases to trimming and J lost 5 bases; unmatched junction nucleotides: 9. For the CDR3, the DNA is TGCGCCAGCAGCCCGACCGGGACAGAATATCAGCCCCAGCATTTT. Residues: CASSPTGTEYQPQHF.

This chain connects TRBV10-3 to TRBJ2-6; TRBD1 aligns across 8 bases. The V and J ends lost 4 bases and 8 bases, in that order; junction bases with no gene match: 7. Germline CDR1 and CDR2: ENHRY and SYGVKD. This CDR3 has 15 residues. The CDR3: CAISAGQGATNVLTF. Here the CDR3 DNA reads TGTGCCATCAGTGCAGGCCAGGGGGCAACCAACGTCCTGACTTTC.

The chain combines TRBV3-1 (or the pseudogene TRBV3-2) with TRBJ2-5; 12 nucleotides match TRBD2. The ends lost 4 bases at V and 3 bases at J; junction bases unmatched: 6. Germline V CDR1 and CDR2: LGHDT, YNNKEL (reference sequence). The CDR3 consists of 16 residues. The CDR3 protein is CASSPLTSGREETQYF. The CDR3 bases are TGTGCCAGCAGCCCCTTGACTAGCGGGAGAGAAGAGACCCAGTACTTC.

The chain carries TRBV7-9 and TRBJ1-4; weak D call: TRBD1 (6 bases). CDR1 SEHNR and CDR2 FQNEAQ come from the germline V gene (reference sequence). The CDR3 is 14 amino acids. V was pared by 5 bases and J by 5 bases, with 12 bases between. The CDR3 spells CASSPGQGNEKLFF. CDR3 coding DNA: TGTGCCAGCAGCCCGGGGCAGGGGAATGAAAAACTGTTTTTT.

The chain carries TRBV6-5 and TRBJ2-6; 7 positions agree with TRBD1. Germline V gene lookup returns CDR1 MNHEY and CDR2 SVGAGI. The CDR3 has 15 amino acids. The V and J ends lost 6 bases and 4 bases, in that order; junction bases with no gene match: 6. The CDR3 DNA sequence: TGTGCCAGCAGATCAGGGGGTCCCGGGGCCAACGTCCTGACTTTC. This encodes CASRSGGPGANVLTF.

CDR3 nucleotides: TGTGCCAGCCCTTTCGGGGAGCTGTTTTTT. Encoded protein: CASPFGELFF. This chain links TRBV27 with TRBJ2-2; D call uncertain. The germline V gene encodes CDR1 MNHEY and CDR2 SMNVEV (reference sequence). V was pared by 8 bases and J by 7 bases, with 5 bases between. CDR3 length equals 10 residues.

The chain's CDR3 is CASSMGTGATGYTF. The DNA for the CDR3 is TGTGCCAGTAGTATGGGCACAGGGGCCACTGGCTACACCTTC. The chain has TRBV19 and TRBJ1-2; 7 nucleotides agree with TRBD1. The CDR3 runs 14 residues. In germline, CDR1 is LNHDA, CDR2 SQIVND (reference sequence). Unmatched junction bases numbered 8, after V lost 3 bases and J lost 7 bases.